This T cell receptor beta chain was sequenced in a study of T cell repertoires in cytomegalovirus infection. As for the study in general: Recently identified HLA-C-restricted CMV epitopes and well-studied HLA-B-restricted CMV epitopes were used by the study. A matching HLA type, together with CMV infection, was signaled by public TCR beta signatures.

In TCRdb, the reads were re-called with MiXCR into one record per CDR3 protein. Of under 500,000 distinct CDR3 sequences detected, roughly 46% appear once; the ten largest clones hold about 45%. A note on this clonotype: As yet, its antigen is unknown.

Germline V lookup: CDR1 MDHEN, CDR2 SYDVKM. V was cut by 6 bases and J by 2 bases, with 17 bases left in between. This CDR3 comprises 15 residues. Study observations and caveats: Carriers of CMV and the relevant HLA type were discriminated by public TCR beta frequency.

The clonotype comes from a human donor in good health (CMV status not recorded). Some clones in this sample may be carry-over from other donors' samples. V usage is TRBV28 and J usage is TRBJ2-7; the D gene is possibly TRBD1 (5 bases). The sequences come from cultured PBMCs, collected from culture after CMV antigen stimulation. CDR3 bases: TGTGCCAGCAGCCCCATCAGGGTAGGAGCCTACGAGCAGTACTTC. It yields the protein CASSPIRVGAYEQYF.